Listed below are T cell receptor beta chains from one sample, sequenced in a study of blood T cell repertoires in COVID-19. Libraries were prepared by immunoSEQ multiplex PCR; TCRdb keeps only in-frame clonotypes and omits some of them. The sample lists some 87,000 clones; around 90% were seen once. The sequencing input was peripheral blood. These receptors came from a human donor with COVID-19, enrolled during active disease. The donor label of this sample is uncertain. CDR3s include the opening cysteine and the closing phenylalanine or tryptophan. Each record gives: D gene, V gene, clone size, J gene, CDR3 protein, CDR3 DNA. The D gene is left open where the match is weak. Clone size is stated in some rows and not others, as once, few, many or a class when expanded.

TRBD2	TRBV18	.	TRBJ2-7	CASSRTSGSSYEQYF	TGTGCCAGCTCGCGAACTAGCGGGAGCTCCTACGAGCAGTACTTC
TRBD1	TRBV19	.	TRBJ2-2	CASRTTGGTGELFF	TGTGCCAGCCGTACGACAGGGGGAACCGGGGAGCTGTTTTTT
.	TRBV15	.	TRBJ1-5	CATSSLAAEDQPQHF	TGTGCCACCAGCTCCCTGGCCGCAGAGGATCAGCCCCAGCATTTT
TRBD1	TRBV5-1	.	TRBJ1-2	CASSPGQGIDGYTF	TGCGCCAGCAGCCCGGGACAGGGGATCGATGGCTACACCTTC
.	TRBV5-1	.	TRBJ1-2	CASSPMTAGVDGYTF	TGCGCCAGCAGCCCCATGACGGCAGGGGTAGATGGCTACACCTTC
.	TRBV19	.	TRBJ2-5	CASSPGETQYF	TGTGCCAGTAGTCCAGGGGAGACCCAGTACTTC
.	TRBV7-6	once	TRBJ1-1	CASSLLDSNTEAFF	TGTGCCAGCAGCTTATTGGACAGTAACACTGAAGCTTTCTTT
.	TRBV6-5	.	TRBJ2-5	CASSHRQEETQYF	TGTGCCAGCAGTCACAGACAGGAGGAGACCCAGTACTTC
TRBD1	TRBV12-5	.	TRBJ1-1	CASGLVADRVGDTEAFF	TGTGCTAGTGGTTTGGTAGCGGACAGGGTGGGGGACACTGAAGCTTTCTTT
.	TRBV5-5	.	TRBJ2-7	CASSLAAFGNTYEQYF	TGTGCCAGCAGCTTGGCCGCGTTCGGGAACACCTACGAGCAGTACTTC
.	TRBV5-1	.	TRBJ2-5	CASSVLETQYF	TGCGCCAGCAGCGTACTTGAGACCCAGTACTTC
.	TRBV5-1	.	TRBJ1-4	CASSLNAVGGLNEKLFF	TGCGCCAGCAGCTTGAATGCAGTCGGGGGGCTGAACGAAAAACTGTTTTTT
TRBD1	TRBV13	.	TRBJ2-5	CASSLSGGTGETQYF	TGTGCCAGCAGCTTATCAGGGGGAACTGGGGAGACCCAGTACTTC
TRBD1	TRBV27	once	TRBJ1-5	CASRPQQTGSINSNQPQHF	TGTGCCAGCAGACCCCAGCAGACAGGGTCGATTAATAGCAATCAGCCCCAGCATTTT
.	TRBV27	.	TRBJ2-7	CASRQTHSYEQYF	TGTGCCAGCAGACAAACCCACTCCTACGAGCAGTACTTC